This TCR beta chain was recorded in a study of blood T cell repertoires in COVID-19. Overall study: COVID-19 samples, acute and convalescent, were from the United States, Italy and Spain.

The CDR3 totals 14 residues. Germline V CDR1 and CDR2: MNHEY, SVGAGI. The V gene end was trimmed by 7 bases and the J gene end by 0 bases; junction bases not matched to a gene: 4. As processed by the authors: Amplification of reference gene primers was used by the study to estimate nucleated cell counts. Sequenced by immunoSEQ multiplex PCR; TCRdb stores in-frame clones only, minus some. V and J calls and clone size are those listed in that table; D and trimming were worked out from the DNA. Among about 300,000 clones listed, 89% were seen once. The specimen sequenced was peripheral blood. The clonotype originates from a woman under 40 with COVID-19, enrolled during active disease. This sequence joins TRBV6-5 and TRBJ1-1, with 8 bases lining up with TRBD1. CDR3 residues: CASIGQGLNTEAFF. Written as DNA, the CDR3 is TGTGCCAGCATAGGACAGGGTTTGAACACTGAAGCTTTCTTT.